This is a list of T cell receptor beta chains from one sample in a study of long-term antiretroviral therapy in people with HIV. Repertoires were generated with immunoSEQ multiplex PCR, while TCRdb's copy carries only in-frame clones and drops some. The sample shows about 26,000 clones, 70% to 90% of them seen only once. Sample: unsorted PBMCs, taken 4.8 to 5 years after starting antiretroviral therapy. Receptors were obtained from a man aged 40-50 years with HIV. Both conserved end residues are part of each CDR3. The listing skips clone size in some rows; elsewhere it reads once, few, many or a size class.

size	J	V	CDR3
.	TRBJ1-1	TRBV28	CASSSSGGTEAFF
few	TRBJ2-7	TRBV6-4	CASSDPQGNLYEQYF
.	TRBJ1-2	TRBV6-5	CASSYNSNYGYTF
.	TRBJ1-2	TRBV4-1	CASSQTRGIRANYGYTF
.	TRBJ2-6	TRBV7-9	CASSVYPGGPPSGANVLTF
.	TRBJ2-7	TRBV4-2	CASSQVRGSSYEQYF
.	TRBJ2-7	TRBV7-2	CASTSKGGQGFYEQYF
.	TRBJ2-7	TRBV2	CASSDEGGAAGEQYF
.	TRBJ1-5	TRBV7-9	CASSLGVGARGQPQHF
.	TRBJ2-7	TRBV4-1	CASSQGQRASGAYEQYF
.	TRBJ2-4	TRBV7-9	CASSLWPAKNIQYF
.	TRBJ1-3	TRBV5-6	CASSREGSGNTIYF
.	TRBJ1-5	TRBV2	CASSTRQTSNQPQHF
.	TRBJ1-2	TRBV18	CASSPGQGSYGYTF
.	TRBJ2-7	TRBV11-2	CASSLDNLAATNYEQYF
once	TRBJ2-1	TRBV5-3	CARSTLAGEYNEQFF
.	TRBJ2-5	TRBV6-5	CASKLPGLGTQYF
.	TRBJ2-6	TRBV6-1	CASSGGGGGANVLTF
.	TRBJ2-2	TRBV6-4	CASSNYTGELFF
.	TRBJ2-3	TRBV5-4	CASSFLQGTDTQYF
once	TRBJ1-5	TRBV19	CASSIVHSNQPQHF
.	TRBJ2-2	TRBV10-2	CASSESGFTGELFF
once	TRBJ2-3	TRBV7-2	CASSFLGSRLTDTQYF
.	TRBJ2-3	TRBV19	CASSISAVSTDTQYF
.	TRBJ2-7	TRBV18	CASSPDRLYEQYF